The clone carrying this T cell receptor (beta chain) was detected many times. A TCRbeta library incorporating unique molecular identifiers was prepared. TCRdb re-called the PCR reads with MiXCR, one entry per CDR3 protein. This table holds 190,000 or so distinct CDR3 sequences, approximately 6.6% found once. The sample comes from a study of T-cell reconstitution after alpha-beta-depleted transplantation in children. Germline values: CDR1 ENHRY, CDR2 SYGVKD. CDR3 size: 14 residues. Deletions cut 6 bases from V and 2 bases from J, with 11 bases between. J is TRBJ2-1 and V is TRBV10-3; TRBD2 might be the D (7 bases). The receptor was derived from a human donor who donated a stem cell graft to a child with Wiskott-Aldrich syndrome. The sample consisted of PBMCs from the stem cell graft donor, taken from the stem cell graft. The CDR3 reads CAISAGAPYNEQFF. The CDR3 DNA is TGTGCCATCAGCGCGGGGGCCCCCTACAATGAGCAGTTCTTC.